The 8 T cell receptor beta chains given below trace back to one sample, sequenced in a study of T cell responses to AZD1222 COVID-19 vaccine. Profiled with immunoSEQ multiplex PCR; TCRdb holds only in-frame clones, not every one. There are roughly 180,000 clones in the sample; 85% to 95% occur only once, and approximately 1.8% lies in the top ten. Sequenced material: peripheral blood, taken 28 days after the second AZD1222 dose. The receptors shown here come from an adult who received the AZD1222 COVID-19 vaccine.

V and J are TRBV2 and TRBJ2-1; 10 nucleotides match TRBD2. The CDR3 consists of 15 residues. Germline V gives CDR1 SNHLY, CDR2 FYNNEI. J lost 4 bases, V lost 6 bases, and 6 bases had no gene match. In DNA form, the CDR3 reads TGTGCCAGCAGGATAAGCGGGGGGGCTTACAATGAGCAGTTCTTC. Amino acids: CASRISGGAYNEQFF.

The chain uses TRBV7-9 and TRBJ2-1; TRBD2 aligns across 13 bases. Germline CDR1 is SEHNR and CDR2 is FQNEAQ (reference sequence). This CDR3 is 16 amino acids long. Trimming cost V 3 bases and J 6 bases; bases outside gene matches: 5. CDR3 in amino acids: CASSFSGTSGANEQFF. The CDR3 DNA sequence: TGTGCCAGCAGCTTCTCCGGGACTAGCGGGGCCAATGAGCAGTTCTTC.

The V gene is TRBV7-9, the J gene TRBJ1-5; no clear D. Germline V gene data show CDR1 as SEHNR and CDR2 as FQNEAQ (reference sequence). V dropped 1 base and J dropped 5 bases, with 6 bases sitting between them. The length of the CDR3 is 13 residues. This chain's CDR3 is CASSLDTDQPQHF. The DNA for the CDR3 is TGTGCCAGCAGCTTAGACACTGATCAGCCCCAGCATTTT.

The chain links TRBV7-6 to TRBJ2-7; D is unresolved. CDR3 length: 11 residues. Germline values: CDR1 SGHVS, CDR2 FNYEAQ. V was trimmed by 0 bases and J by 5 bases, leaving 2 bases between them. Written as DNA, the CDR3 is TGTGCCAGCAGCTTAGCGGACGAGCAGTACTTC. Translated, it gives CASSLADEQYF.

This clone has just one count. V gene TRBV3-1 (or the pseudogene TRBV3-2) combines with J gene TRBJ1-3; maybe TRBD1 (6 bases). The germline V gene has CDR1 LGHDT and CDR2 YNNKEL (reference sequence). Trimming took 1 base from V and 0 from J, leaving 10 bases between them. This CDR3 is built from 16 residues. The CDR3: CASSQGGGLSGNTIYF. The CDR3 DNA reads TGTGCCAGCAGCCAAGGGGGGGGCCTCTCTGGAAACACCATATATTTT.

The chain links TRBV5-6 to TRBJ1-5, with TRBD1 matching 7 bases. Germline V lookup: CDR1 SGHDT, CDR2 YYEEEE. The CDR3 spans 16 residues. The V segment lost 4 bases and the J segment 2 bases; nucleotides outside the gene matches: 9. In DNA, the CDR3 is TGTGCCAGCAGCCAACAGGGGTCACGTCGCAATCAGCCCCAGCATTTT. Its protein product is CASSQQGSRRNQPQHF.

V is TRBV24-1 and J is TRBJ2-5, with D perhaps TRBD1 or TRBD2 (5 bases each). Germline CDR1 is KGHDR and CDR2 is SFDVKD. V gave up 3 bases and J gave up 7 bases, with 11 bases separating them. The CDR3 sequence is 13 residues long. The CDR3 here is CATSDGDPGTQYF. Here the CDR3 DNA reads TGTGCCACCAGTGATGGGGACCCAGGGACCCAGTACTTC.

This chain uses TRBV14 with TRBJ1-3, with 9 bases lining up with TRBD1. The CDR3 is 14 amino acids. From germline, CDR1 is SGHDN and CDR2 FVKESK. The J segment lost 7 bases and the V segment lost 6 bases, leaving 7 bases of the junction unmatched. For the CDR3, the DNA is TGTGCCAGCAGTCCGGACAGGGGAAGGAACACCATATATTTT. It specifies CASSPDRGRNTIYF.